This passage covers 9 T cell receptor beta chains from one sample sequenced in a study of identical twins. TCRdb used MiXCR to reprocess the 5' RACE reads, holding one entry per CDR3 protein. The table includes hundreds of thousands of distinct CDR3 sequences, 6% to 8.5% detected once. These data were also reused for a study on yellow fever vaccine responses in identical twins.

The sequenced sample was CD8+ T cells sorted from blood. The receptor source for this set is a woman under 30 in good health.

This clonotype was detected a few times. The chain carries TRBV11-2 and TRBJ2-7; D is uncertain. The CDR3 sequence is 13 residues long. Looked up from germline, CDR1 is SGHAT and CDR2 is FQNNGV. V lost 0 bases to trimming and J lost 2 bases, with 5 bases between them. CDR3 sequence reads: CASSLDPTYEQYF. The CDR3 DNA reads as TGTGCCAGCAGCTTAGATCCTACCTACGAGCAGTACTTC.

This clonotype has just a few counts. The genes are TRBV7-8 and TRBJ2-4; 7 nucleotides align to TRBD2. V shed 5 bases, J shed 8 bases, and the junction held 9 bases outside the gene matches. The germline gives CDR1 SGHVS, CDR2 FQNEAQ. The CDR3 length is 14 residues. CDR3 coding DNA: TGTGCCAGCAGCGCGCGGCGGGGGAGAGACATTCAGTACTTC. Protein product: CASSARRGRDIQYF.

The chain is built from TRBV5-1 and TRBJ2-1; 9 nucleotides line up with TRBD2. V gave up 2 bases and J gave up 8 bases; unmatched junction bases: 23. CDR1 and CDR2 (germline): SGHRS, YFSETQ. This CDR3 is 20 amino acids long. CDR3 loop: CASSFLGLAGSVGRSDEQFF. CDR3 bases: TGCGCCAGCAGCTTCCTGGGGCTAGCGGGGTCGGTCGGTCGGTCGGATGAGCAGTTCTTC.

This clonotype appeared a few times. The chain is built from TRBV28 and TRBJ2-3; no reliable D call. Germline V gene sequence: CDR1 MDHEN, CDR2 SYDVKM. The V gene lost 6 bases and the J gene lost 10 bases, with 14 bases spanning the gap. This CDR3 comprises 12 residues. This CDR3 is CASSPPTFPQYF. The CDR3 nucleotides read TGTGCCAGCAGCCCTCCTACTTTCCCGCAGTATTTT.

This clonotype was seen many times. V gene TRBV7-9 combines with J gene TRBJ2-7; TRBD2 aligns across 8 bases. Trimming removed 5 bases from V and 5 bases from J; junction bases left unmatched: 8. The CDR3 has 14 residues. Per the germline V gene, CDR1 is SEHNR and CDR2 is FQNEAQ (reference sequence). Written as DNA, the CDR3 is TGTGCCAGCAGCATTAGCGGGATGGTCGACGAGCAGTACTTC. Translating gives CASSISGMVDEQYF. Combining the CDR3 with reference TRBV7-9 and TRBJ2-7 gives the whole variable domain DTGVSQNPRHKITKRGQNVTFRCDPISEHNRLYWYRQTLGQGPEFLTYFQNEAQLEKSRLLSDRFSAERPKGSFSTLEIQRTEQGDSAMYLCASSISGMVDEQYFGPGTRLTVT.

This clonotype was found a few times. The gene calls are TRBV12-3 or TRBV12-4 and TRBJ2-3; 10 bases agree with TRBD2. The trim removed 6 bases at V and 1 base at J, leaving 4 bases unmatched. This CDR3 is built from 15 residues. The CDR3 DNA sequence: TGTGCCAGCAGATCTAGCGGGGGCCGCACAGATACGCAGTATTTT. It specifies CASRSSGGRTDTQYF.

This clonotype was seen at least ten times. The V call is TRBV5-6, the J call TRBJ2-3; TRBD2 matches 8 bases. Trimming cost V 3 bases and J 7 bases; bases outside gene matches: 7. The CDR3 extends over 14 amino acids. The germline V gene has CDR1 SGHDT and CDR2 YYEEEE. The CDR3 bases are TGTGCCAGCAGCTCCGGGACTAGTTTTCATACGCAGTATTTT. Protein product: CASSSGTSFHTQYF.

This clonotype was seen many times. CDR3 nucleotide sequence: TGTGCCAGCAGCTTGATCGGGCAGCCTAATCAGCCCCAGCATTTT. This codes for CASSLIGQPNQPQHF. The chain employs TRBV5-6 and TRBJ1-5, with D unresolved. Per germline, CDR1 SGHDT and CDR2 YYEEEE. V was pared by 1 base and J by 4 bases, with 12 bases between. The length of the CDR3 is 15 residues.

This clonotype was counted at least ten times. The chain combines TRBV15 with TRBJ2-1; 10 bases fit TRBD1. The junction had 8 bases not matched to a gene; V was cut back by 4 bases and J by 8 bases. The V gene's germline CDR1 is LNHNV and CDR2 YYDKDF (reference sequence). This CDR3 region has 15 residues. The CDR3 loop reads CATSIRDRGFDEQFF. The CDR3 DNA reads TGTGCCACCAGCATCCGGGACAGGGGTTTCGATGAGCAGTTCTTC.